The rows below give T cell receptor beta chains drawn from one sample of a study of T cell changes during pregnancy in multiple sclerosis. Assay: immunoSEQ multiplex PCR; the TCRdb copy retains only in-frame clones and omits some. The table shows tens of thousands of clones, with just over 85% occurring only once. The specimen was CD4+ T cells from peripheral blood mononuclear cells, collected in the first trimester of pregnancy. The receptor source for this set is a female donor in good health, enrolled as a control in a pregnancy study. CDR3s include the opening cysteine and the closing phenylalanine or tryptophan. Fields, in order: V gene, clone size, J gene, D gene, CDR3 protein, CDR3 DNA. The D gene is left open where the match is weak. Expanded clones get a size class; other rows say once, few or many, or leave the size out.

TRBV6-5	-	TRBJ1-1	-	CASSYSTVNTEAFF	TGTGCCAGCAGTTACTCCACAGTGAACACTGAAGCTTTCTTT
TRBV9	-	TRBJ2-2	TRBD2	CASRGSGTTANTGELFF	TGTGCCAGCAGGGGAAGCGGGACTACGGCGAACACCGGGGAGCTGTTTTTT
TRBV30	-	TRBJ2-7	-	CAWRTQGYEQYF	TGTGCCTGGAGAACTCAGGGCTACGAGCAGTACTTC
TRBV9	-	TRBJ2-1	TRBD2	CASSPRGGLVNRQFF	TGTGCCAGCAGCCCGAGAGGGGGACTAGTTAATCGGCAGTTCTTC
TRBV6-5	-	TRBJ1-1	-	CASARMNTEAFF	TGTGCCAGCGCGAGGATGAACACTGAAGCTTTCTTT
TRBV2	once	TRBJ2-1	TRBD2	CASKRLIAGGPGNEQFF	TGTGCCAGCAAAAGACTGATAGCGGGGGGGCCCGGCAATGAGCAGTTCTTC
TRBV9	-	TRBJ1-4	-	CASSRTSGGFATNEKLFF	TGTGCCAGCAGCAGGACGTCGGGGGGATTTGCAACTAATGAAAAACTGTTTTTT
TRBV11-2	once	TRBJ2-2	TRBD1	CASSSPGQSNTGELFF	TGTGCCAGCAGTTCGCCGGGACAGTCGAACACCGGGGAGCTGTTTTTT
TRBV4-2	-	TRBJ2-2	TRBD2	CASSQGLAGANTGELFF	TGTGCCAGCAGCCAAGGACTAGCGGGGGCGAACACCGGGGAGCTGTTTTTT
TRBV7-2	-	TRBJ2-7	-	CASSRGFYEQYF	TGTGCCAGCAGCCGAGGGTTCTACGAGCAGTACTTC
TRBV7-8	-	TRBJ2-5	-	CASSPTRAETQYF	TGTGCCAGCAGCCCGACGCGGGCGGAGACCCAGTACTTC
TRBV19	-	TRBJ2-2	-	CASSIKQGPGELFF	TGTGCCAGTAGTATCAAGCAGGGCCCCGGGGAGCTGTTTTTT
TRBV19	-	TRBJ1-5	TRBD1	CASSIDPRTGAAHF	TGTGCCAGTAGTATAGACCCGCGGACAGGCGCCGCGCATTTT
TRBV7-3	-	TRBJ2-1	TRBD1	CASSLPRQGRGEQFF	TGTGCCAGCAGCTTACCACGACAGGGAAGGGGTGAGCAGTTCTTC
TRBV28	-	TRBJ1-2	-	CASSPPTGIGYTF	TGTGCCAGCAGTCCCCCAACAGGAATTGGCTACACCTTC
TRBV12-5	-	TRBJ1-1	-	CASGLVLGTQNTEAFF	TGTGCTAGTGGTTTGGTACTCGGGACTCAGAACACTGAAGCTTTCTTT
TRBV11-2	-	TRBJ2-3	TRBD2	CASSLAGGTDTQYF	TGTGCCAGCAGCCTAGCGGGGGGGACAGATACGCAGTATTTT
TRBV7-2	-	TRBJ1-5	TRBD1	CASSLGQGYSNQPQHF	TGTGCCAGCAGCCTAGGACAGGGCTATAGCAATCAGCCCCAGCATTTT
TRBV10-3	-	TRBJ2-2	TRBD1	CAISGTGATGELFF	TGTGCCATCAGTGGGACAGGGGCAACCGGGGAGCTGTTTTTT
TRBV6-5	-	TRBJ1-2	-	CASSQGIYGYTF	TGTGCCAGCTCTCAGGGTATCTATGGCTACACCTTC
TRBV11-3	-	TRBJ2-1	-	CASSPKSYNEQFF	TGTGCCAGCAGCCCAAAATCCTACAATGAGCAGTTCTTC
TRBV4-2	-	TRBJ2-5	-	CASSHALRGAHTETQYF	TGTGCCAGCAGCCACGCACTCCGGGGGGCTCATACCGAGACCCAGTACTTC
TRBV5-1	-	TRBJ1-1	TRBD1	CASSFGTGERAFF	TGCGCCAGCAGCTTTGGGACAGGGGAGAGAGCTTTCTTT
TRBV11-2	-	TRBJ2-1	TRBD2	CASSFTHWVSGGPGEQFF	TGTGCCAGCAGCTTTACCCATTGGGTTAGCGGGGGGCCCGGTGAGCAGTTCTTC
TRBV4-2	-	TRBJ2-5	TRBD2	CASSYGLAGGKETQYF	TGTGCCAGCAGCTACGGACTAGCGGGGGGGAAAGAGACCCAGTACTTC
TRBV30	few	TRBJ1-3	-	CAWSVLSGNTIYF	TGTGCCTGGAGTGTTCTATCCGGAAACACCATATATTTT